The T cell receptor (beta chain) under discussion was sequenced for a study of read filtering for tumor transcriptome and immune sequencing. Study summary: IR-seq gave about 4.05 to 11 million TCR reads per sample; RNA-seq gave about 80 to 1,400.

The CDR3 is made up of 15 amino acids. J gave up 8 bases and V 4 bases, and 7 bases lay outside the gene matches. Germline V CDR1 and CDR2: SGDLS, YYNGEE. There are many counts of this clonotype. Molecular barcoded adaptors covering alpha/delta and beta/gamma chains were used on around 370 ng RNA. TCRdb recomputed calls from the reads with MiXCR, one row per CDR3 protein. Of tens of thousands of distinct CDR3 sequences in the sample, approximately 22% were seen once. Sampling of bone marrow took place during active disease in every patient. This rearrangement joins TRBV9 to TRBJ2-1; 12 bases match TRBD2. This TCR came from a donor at least 40 years old with multiple myeloma. The specimen sequenced was a population of CD138-negative cells sorted from bone marrow. CDR3 residues: CASSPRTSGVDEQFF. In DNA, the CDR3 is TGTGCCAGCAGCCCGAGGACTAGCGGGGTCGATGAGCAGTTCTTC.